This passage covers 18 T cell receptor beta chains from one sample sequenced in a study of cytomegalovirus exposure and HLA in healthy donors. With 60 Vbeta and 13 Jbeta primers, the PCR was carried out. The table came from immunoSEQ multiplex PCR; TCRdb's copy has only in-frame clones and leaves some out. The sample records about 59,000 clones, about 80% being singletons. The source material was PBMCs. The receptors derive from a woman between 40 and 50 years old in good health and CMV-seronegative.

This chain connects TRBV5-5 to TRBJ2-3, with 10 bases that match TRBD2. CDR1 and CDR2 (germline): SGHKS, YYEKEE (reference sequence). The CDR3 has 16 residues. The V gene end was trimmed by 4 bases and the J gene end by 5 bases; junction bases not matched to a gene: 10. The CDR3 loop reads CASSLAPGLALDTQYF. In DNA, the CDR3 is TGTGCCAGCAGCCTAGCACCGGGACTAGCGTTAGATACGCAGTATTTT.

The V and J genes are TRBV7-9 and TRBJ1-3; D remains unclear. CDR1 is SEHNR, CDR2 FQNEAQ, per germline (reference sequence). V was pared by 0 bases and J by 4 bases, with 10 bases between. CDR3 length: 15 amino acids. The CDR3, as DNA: TGTGCCAGCAGCTTAGCGCCCAGAGGGGGAAACACCATATATTTT. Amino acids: CASSLAPRGGNTIYF.

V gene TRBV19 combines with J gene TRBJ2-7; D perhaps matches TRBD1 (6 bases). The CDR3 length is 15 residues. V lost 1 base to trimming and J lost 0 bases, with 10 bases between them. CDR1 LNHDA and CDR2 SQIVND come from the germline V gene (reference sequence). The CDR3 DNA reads TGTGCCAGTAGTATAGGGGGGCTGAGCTCCTACGAGCAGTACTTC. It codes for CASSIGGLSSYEQYF.

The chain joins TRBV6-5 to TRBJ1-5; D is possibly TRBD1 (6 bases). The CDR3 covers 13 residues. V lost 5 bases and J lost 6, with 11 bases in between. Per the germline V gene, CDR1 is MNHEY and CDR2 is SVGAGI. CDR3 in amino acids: CASSPGAGQPQHF. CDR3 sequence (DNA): TGTGCCAGCAGTCCAGGGGCAGGTCAGCCCCAGCATTTT.

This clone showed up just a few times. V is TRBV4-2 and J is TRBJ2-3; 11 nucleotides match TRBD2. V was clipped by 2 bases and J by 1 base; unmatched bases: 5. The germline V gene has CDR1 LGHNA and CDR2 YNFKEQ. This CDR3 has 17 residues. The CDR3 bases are TGTGCCAGCAGCCAACCTCTTAGCGGGGGGGGCACAGATACGCAGTATTTT. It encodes CASSQPLSGGGTDTQYF.

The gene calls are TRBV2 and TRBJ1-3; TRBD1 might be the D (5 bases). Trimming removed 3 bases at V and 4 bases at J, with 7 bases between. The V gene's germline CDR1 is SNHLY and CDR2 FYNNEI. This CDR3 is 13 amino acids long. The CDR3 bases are TGTGCCAGCAGTGACGGGGGGGGAAACACCATATATTTT. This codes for CASSDGGGNTIYF.

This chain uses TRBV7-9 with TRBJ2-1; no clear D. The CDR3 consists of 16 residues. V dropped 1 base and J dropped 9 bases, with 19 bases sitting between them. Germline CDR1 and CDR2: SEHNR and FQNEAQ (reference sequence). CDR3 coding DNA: TGTGCCAGCAGCTTAGGCGCTGGTTCCCCGTGGGCTGAGCAGTTCTTC. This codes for CASSLGAGSPWAEQFF.

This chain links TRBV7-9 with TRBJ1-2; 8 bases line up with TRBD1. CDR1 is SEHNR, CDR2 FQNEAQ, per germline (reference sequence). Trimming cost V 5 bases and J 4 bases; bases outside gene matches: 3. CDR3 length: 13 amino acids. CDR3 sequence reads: CASSPGQVYGYTF. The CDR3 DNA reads TGTGCCAGCAGCCCGGGACAGGTCTATGGCTACACCTTC.

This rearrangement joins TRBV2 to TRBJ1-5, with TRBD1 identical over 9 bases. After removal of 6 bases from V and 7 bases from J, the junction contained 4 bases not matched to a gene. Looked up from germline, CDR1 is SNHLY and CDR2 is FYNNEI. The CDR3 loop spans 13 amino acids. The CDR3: CASRADRGQPQHF. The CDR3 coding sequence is TGTGCCAGCAGGGCGGACAGGGGCCAGCCCCAGCATTTT.

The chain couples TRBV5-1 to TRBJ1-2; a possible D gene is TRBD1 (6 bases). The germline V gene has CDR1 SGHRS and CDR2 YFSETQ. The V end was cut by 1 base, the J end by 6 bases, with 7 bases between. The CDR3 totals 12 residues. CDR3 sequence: CASSLYRDGYTF. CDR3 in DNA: TGCGCCAGCAGCTTGTACAGGGATGGCTACACCTTC.

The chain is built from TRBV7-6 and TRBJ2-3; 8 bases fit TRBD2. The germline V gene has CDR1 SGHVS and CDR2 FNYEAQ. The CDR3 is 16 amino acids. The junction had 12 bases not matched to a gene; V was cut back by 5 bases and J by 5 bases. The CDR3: CASSPSSGSRGDTQYF. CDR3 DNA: TGTGCCAGCAGCCCCTCGAGCGGGAGCCGGGGAGATACGCAGTATTTT.

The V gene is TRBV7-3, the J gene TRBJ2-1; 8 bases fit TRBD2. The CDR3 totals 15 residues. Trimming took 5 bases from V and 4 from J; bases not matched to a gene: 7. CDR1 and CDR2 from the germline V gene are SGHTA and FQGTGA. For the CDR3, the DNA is TGTGCCAGCAGCATCACTAGCGGAGGATACAATGAGCAGTTCTTC. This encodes CASSITSGGYNEQFF. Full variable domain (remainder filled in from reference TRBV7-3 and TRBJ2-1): GAGVSQTPSNKVTEKGKYVELRCDPISGHTALYWYRQSLGQGPEFLIYFQGTGAADDSGLPNDRFFAVRPEGSVSTLKIQRTERGDSAVYLCASSITSGGYNEQFFGPGTRLTVL.

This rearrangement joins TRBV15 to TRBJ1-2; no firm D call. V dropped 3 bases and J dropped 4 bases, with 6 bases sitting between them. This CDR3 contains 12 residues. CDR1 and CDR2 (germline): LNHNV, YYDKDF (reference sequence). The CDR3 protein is CATSSRVYGYTF. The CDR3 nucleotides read TGTGCCACCAGCAGCCGGGTCTATGGCTACACCTTC.

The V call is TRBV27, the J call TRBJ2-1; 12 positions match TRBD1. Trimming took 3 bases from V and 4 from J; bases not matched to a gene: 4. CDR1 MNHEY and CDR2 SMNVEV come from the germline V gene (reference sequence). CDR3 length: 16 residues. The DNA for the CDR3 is TGTGCCAGCAGTTTCGAGGGACAGGGGGCGTACAATGAGCAGTTCTTC. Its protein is CASSFEGQGAYNEQFF.

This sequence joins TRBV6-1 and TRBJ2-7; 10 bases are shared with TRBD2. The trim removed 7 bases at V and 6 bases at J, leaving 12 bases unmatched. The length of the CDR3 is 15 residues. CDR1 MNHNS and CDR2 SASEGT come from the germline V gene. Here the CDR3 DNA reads TGTGCCAGCACTCCGGTACTAGCGGGAACGCGCGAGCAGTACTTC. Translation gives CASTPVLAGTREQYF.

CDR3 residues: CASSRTDNQPQHF. In DNA form, the CDR3 reads TGTGCCAGCAGTCGAACAGATAATCAGCCCCAGCATTTT. The J gene is TRBJ1-5, the V gene TRBV6-4; no clear D. Germline CDR1 is MRHNA and CDR2 is SNTAGT. This CDR3 region has 13 residues. The ends were cut back, 5 bases at V and 4 bases at J, with 9 bases in the middle.

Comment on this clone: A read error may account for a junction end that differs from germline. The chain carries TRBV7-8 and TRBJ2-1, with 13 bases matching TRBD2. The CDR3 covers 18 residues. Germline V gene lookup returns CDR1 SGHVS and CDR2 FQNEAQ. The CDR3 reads CASSLARLAGGVYNEQFF. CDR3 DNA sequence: TGTGCCAGCAGCTTAGCCCGACTAGCGGGAGGTGTTTACAATGAACAGTTCTTC.

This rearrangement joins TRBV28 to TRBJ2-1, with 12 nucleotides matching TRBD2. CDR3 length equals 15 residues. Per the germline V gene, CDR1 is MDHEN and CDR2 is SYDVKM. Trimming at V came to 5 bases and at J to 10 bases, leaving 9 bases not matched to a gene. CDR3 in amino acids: CASSPPLAGGREQFF. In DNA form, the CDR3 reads TGTGCCAGCAGTCCCCCACTAGCGGGAGGACGGGAGCAGTTCTTC.